These 17 T cell receptor beta chains were sequenced from one sample in a study of blood T cell repertoires in COVID-19. Sequencing used immunoSEQ multiplex PCR; TCRdb keeps in-frame clones, though not all of them. In the table there are 150,000 to 200,000 clones, roughly four fifths of which are singletons. Material for sequencing was peripheral blood. The receptors were gathered from a man aged 25-45 years with active or convalescent COVID-19.

CDR3 protein: CASSISVQGNGGGGYTF. The CDR3 nucleotides are TGTGCCAGTAGTATTTCGGTACAGGGGAATGGGGGCGGTGGCTACACCTTC. The rearrangement joins TRBV19 to TRBJ1-2; 7 bases are a match to TRBD1. The CDR3 contains 17 residues. The V segment lost 3 bases and the J segment 7 bases; nucleotides outside the gene matches: 17. CDR1 and CDR2 (germline): LNHDA, SQIVND (reference sequence).

The chain is built from TRBV5-1 and TRBJ2-7, with 8 bases lining up with TRBD1. CDR1 SGHRS and CDR2 YFSETQ come from the germline V gene. V trimming: 2 bases; J trimming: 7 bases; junction bases outside the gene matches: 5. This CDR3 is 13 amino acids long. The CDR3 protein is CASSLGQGWEQYV. Here the CDR3 DNA reads TGCGCCAGCAGCTTAGGACAGGGTTGGGAGCAGTACGTC.

The gene calls are TRBV19 and TRBJ1-1; possibly TRBD1 for D (5 bases). This CDR3 is built from 12 residues. Germline CDR1 is LNHDA and CDR2 is SQIVND (reference sequence). Trimming cost V 11 bases and J 2 bases, with 12 bases left between them. The CDR3 DNA reads as TGTGCCTCAAGACAGTTAAACACTGAAGCTTTCTTT. Translated: CASRQLNTEAFF.

This clone was observed a handful of times. The CDR3 spells CASSLGPGVGSYNEQFF. In DNA, the CDR3 is TGTGCCAGCAGCTTAGGTCCAGGGGTAGGCTCCTACAATGAGCAGTTCTTC. The V gene is TRBV11-2, the J gene TRBJ2-1; tentative D call: TRBD1 (6 bases). The germline gives CDR1 SGHAT, CDR2 FQNNGV. This CDR3 has 17 amino acids. V gave up 1 base and J gave up 0 bases, with 13 bases separating them.

The genes are TRBV10-1 and TRBJ2-5; D possibly corresponds to TRBD1 (5 bases). Germline V gives CDR1 WNHNN, CDR2 SYGVQD (reference sequence). The V and J ends lost 6 bases and 0 bases respectively, with 11 bases between them. There are 14 residues in the CDR3. CDR3 coding DNA: TGCGCCAGCAGATTACAGGATTACCAAGAGACCCAGTACTTC. Encoded protein: CASRLQDYQETQYF.

The table lists this clone with a few counts. V and J are TRBV7-8 and TRBJ1-1; D not certain. This CDR3 has 16 amino acids. CDR1 is SGHVS and CDR2 is FQNEAQ in the germline V gene. The V end lost 0 bases, the J end lost 1 base, and 12 bases lay between the germline ends. This chain's CDR3 is CASSLARNRGNTEAFF. The CDR3 DNA reads as TGTGCCAGCAGCTTAGCGAGGAACCGGGGGAACACTGAAGCTTTCTTT. Full variable domain (remainder filled in from reference TRBV7-8 and TRBJ1-1): GAGVSQSPRYKVAKRGQDVALRCDPISGHVSLFWYQQALGQGPEFLTYFQNEAQLDKSGLPSDRFFAERPEGSVSTLKIQRTQQEDSAVYLCASSLARNRGNTEAFFGQGTRLTVV.

This clone was detected once. This chain joins TRBV24-1 and TRBJ2-5, with no clear D. The CDR3 is 13 residues long. Trimming stripped 5 bases from V and 4 bases from J, with 10 bases between. CDR1 and CDR2 (germline): KGHDR, SFDVKD. The CDR3 spells CATSVGFGETQYF. The CDR3 nucleotides are TGTGCCACCAGTGTCGGGTTTGGAGAGACCCAGTACTTC.

The chain carries TRBV6-1 and TRBJ1-2; a weak D match, TRBD1 (6 bases). V lost 2 bases and J 3 bases, leaving 19 bases between the germline ends. There are 17 residues in the CDR3. Germline lookup yields CDR1 MNHNS and CDR2 SASEGT. The CDR3 sequence: CASSERRQVQGHYGYTF. The CDR3 DNA sequence: TGTGCCAGCAGTGAACGGCGACAGGTGCAGGGGCACTATGGCTACACCTTC.

The V call is TRBV7-8, the J call TRBJ1-2; 10 nucleotides line up with TRBD1. V trimming: 1 base; J trimming: 5 bases; junction bases outside the gene matches: 7. Per the germline V gene, CDR1 is SGHVS and CDR2 is FQNEAQ. The CDR3 sequence is 16 residues long. CDR3 nucleotides: TGTGCCAGCAGCTTAGGACAGGGGGCAGGGTTGTATGGCTACACCTTC. This translates into CASSLGQGAGLYGYTF.

This chain joins TRBV5-4 and TRBJ1-2; 11 bases map to TRBD1. V lost 3 bases, J lost 4 bases, and 5 bases stayed unmatched. Germline assignment: CDR1 SGHNT and CDR2 YYREEE (reference sequence). The CDR3 sequence is 15 residues long. The CDR3 sequence: CASSWTGGNPYGYTF. The DNA for the CDR3 is TGTGCCAGCAGCTGGACAGGGGGCAACCCCTATGGCTACACCTTC.

The chain employs TRBV4-2 and TRBJ1-2; perhaps TRBD1 as D (5 bases). The CDR3 runs 14 residues. Germline loops: CDR1 LGHNA, CDR2 YNFKEQ. Trimming took off 1 base at V and 4 bases at J, with 10 bases between the two ends. The CDR3 protein is CASSQVATGYGYTF. The CDR3 DNA reads TGTGCCAGCAGCCAAGTGGCAACAGGCTATGGCTACACCTTC.

The rearrangement links TRBV19 to TRBJ1-1, with D possibly matching TRBD1 (6 bases). The CDR3 loop spans 14 amino acids. Germline V gives CDR1 LNHDA, CDR2 SQIVND (reference sequence). V was shortened by 1 base and J by 2 bases, with 8 bases between the two germline ends. CDR3 amino acids: CASSIAQGNTEAFF. CDR3 bases: TGTGCCAGTAGTATAGCACAGGGCAACACTGAAGCTTTCTTT.

The table lists this clone with many counts. The chain employs TRBV5-1 and TRBJ2-2; no firm D call. There are 15 residues in the CDR3. The V end was cut by 1 base, the J end by 4 bases, with 11 bases between. Germline lookup yields CDR1 SGHRS and CDR2 YFSETQ. CDR3 protein: CASSLRSQITGELFF. DNA of the CDR3: TGCGCCAGCAGCTTGCGTTCACAGATCACCGGGGAGCTGTTTTTT.

The rearrangement links TRBV14 to TRBJ2-1; 10 nucleotides agree with TRBD2. The ends lost 0 bases at V and 12 bases at J; junction bases unmatched: 2. The CDR3 is made up of 13 amino acids. Per germline, CDR1 SGHDN and CDR2 FVKESK. In nucleotides, the CDR3 is TGTGCCAGCAGCCAAGACAAGCGGGGGGGGCAGTTCTTC. Its protein is CASSQDKRGGQFF.

This clone appeared a single time. The J gene is TRBJ1-5, the V gene TRBV6-1; D is perhaps TRBD1 (6 bases). Per the germline V gene, CDR1 is MNHNS and CDR2 is SASEGT. The CDR3 sequence is 12 residues long. Trimming removed 2 bases at V and 16 bases at J, with 15 bases between. The DNA for the CDR3 is TGTGCCAGCAGTGAAAATTCCGGGACACGACATTTT. This codes for CASSENSGTRHF.

The genes are TRBV27 and TRBJ2-7, with 9 bases matching TRBD1. The CDR3 has 15 amino acids. J lost 4 bases, V lost 0 bases, and 4 bases had no gene match. CDR1 is MNHEY and CDR2 is SMNVEV in the germline V gene (reference sequence). The CDR3 region has the DNA TGTGCCAGCAGTTTATCCTGGACAGGGGTATACGAGCAGTACTTC. It codes for CASSLSWTGVYEQYF.

The chain links TRBV5-5 to TRBJ1-3; D unresolved. The germline V gene has CDR1 SGHKS and CDR2 YYEKEE (reference sequence). The CDR3 consists of 16 residues. V shed 2 bases and J shed 0 bases, with 12 bases lying between them. CDR3 sequence: CASSFGQTTSGNTIYF. The CDR3 DNA follows: TGTGCCAGCAGCTTTGGGCAGACCACCTCTGGAAACACCATATATTTT.